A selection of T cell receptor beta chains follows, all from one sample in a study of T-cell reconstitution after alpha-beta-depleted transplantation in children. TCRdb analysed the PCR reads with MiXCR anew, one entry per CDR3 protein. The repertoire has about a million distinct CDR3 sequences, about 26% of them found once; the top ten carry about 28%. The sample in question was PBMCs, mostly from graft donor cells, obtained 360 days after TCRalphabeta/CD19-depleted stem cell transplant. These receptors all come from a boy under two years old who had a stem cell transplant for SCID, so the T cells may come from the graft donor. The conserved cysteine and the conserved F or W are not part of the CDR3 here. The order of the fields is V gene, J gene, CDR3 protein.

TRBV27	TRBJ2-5	ASNWGPGRQETQY
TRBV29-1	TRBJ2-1	SVVRERLESRNEQF
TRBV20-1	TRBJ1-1	SALPGVNTEAF
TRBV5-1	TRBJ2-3	ASSNDSGRGTQY
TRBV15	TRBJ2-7	ATSRAQGKVKEQY
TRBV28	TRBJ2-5	ASSVTSGGPIGETQY
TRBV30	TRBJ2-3	AWSHGTLAVADTQY
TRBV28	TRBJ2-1	ASSLFKRNEQF
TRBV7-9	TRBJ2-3	ASSRGSDTQY
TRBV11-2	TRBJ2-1	ASNPGGGLHSGEQF
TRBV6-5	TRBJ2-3	ASSYSTSGGAIDTQY
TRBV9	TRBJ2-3	ASSEGGGAVY
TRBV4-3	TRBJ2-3	ASSQGVLSTDTQY
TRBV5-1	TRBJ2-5	ASSPIFGDTETQY
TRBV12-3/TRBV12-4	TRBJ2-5	ASSPGMGETQY
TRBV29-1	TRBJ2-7	SAGGKYEQY